The entry below describes one T cell receptor beta chain. Repertoires were generated with immunoSEQ multiplex PCR, while TCRdb's copy carries only in-frame clones and drops some. The sample contains over 100,000 clones, about nine tenths of which appear only once. The sample originates from a study of control samples from healthy donors and cancer patients. The V gene lost 3 bases and the J gene lost 0 bases, with 9 bases spanning the gap. The V gene's germline CDR1 is SQVTM and CDR2 ANQGSEA. CDR3 length: 14 residues. The receptor was isolated from a human donor in good health. The donor label of this sample is uncertain. The rearrangement joins TRBV29-1 to TRBJ2-4; D call uncertain. Sequenced input: blood. CDR3 in DNA: TGCAGCGTTGAGACACCTTTAGCCAAAAACATTCAGTACTTC. It encodes CSVETPLAKNIQYF.